The 14 T cell receptor beta chains below were found in one sample sequenced in a study of blood T cell repertoires in COVID-19. Measured with immunoSEQ multiplex PCR; TCRdb has only the in-frame clones, and not every one. The sample records roughly 61,000 clones, approximately 87% being singletons. The sequenced sample consisted of peripheral blood. The receptors here all came from a man aged 35-49 years with active COVID-19.

This chain connects TRBV6-5 to TRBJ2-5, with 7 bases matching TRBD2. This CDR3 has 15 residues. The V gene's germline CDR1 is MNHEY and CDR2 SVGAGI. With 0 bases clipped from V and 5 bases from J, the junction kept 6 bases outside the gene matches. The DNA of the CDR3 is TGTGCCAGCAGTTACTCTCCTCGGGGAGGGGAGACCCAGTACTTC. This sequence encodes CASSYSPRGGETQYF.

The chain carries TRBV2 and TRBJ1-4; TRBD1 matches 9 bases. The V gene's germline CDR1 is SNHLY and CDR2 FYNNEI. The CDR3 sequence is 15 residues long. The V and J ends lost 8 bases and 7 bases, in that order; junction bases with no gene match: 11. This CDR3 reads CASAKQGAGGEKLFF. The CDR3, as DNA: TGTGCCAGCGCGAAACAGGGGGCAGGAGGTGAAAAACTGTTTTTT.

The genes are TRBV19 and TRBJ2-7; tentative D call: TRBD1 (5 bases). Germline values: CDR1 LNHDA, CDR2 SQIVND (reference sequence). Trimming took 8 bases from V and 1 from J, leaving 12 bases between them. The CDR3 extends over 13 amino acids. The CDR3 region is CASAGQFSYEQYF. The CDR3 bases are TGTGCCAGTGCCGGACAATTTTCCTACGAGCAGTACTTC.

The CDR3: CASSQNQGSNQPQHF. CDR3 DNA: TGTGCCAGCAGCCAAAACCAGGGTAGCAATCAGCCCCAGCATTTT. V and J are TRBV3-1 (or the pseudogene TRBV3-2) and TRBJ1-5; TRBD1 might be the D (5 bases). Germline CDR1 LGHDT, CDR2 YNNKEL (reference sequence). The CDR3 runs 15 residues. The germline V and J ends were trimmed by 2 bases and 0 bases, with 8 bases remaining between them.

The rearrangement uses TRBV28 and TRBJ1-1, with 7 bases that match TRBD1. Losses at the gene ends were 6 bases for V and 1 base for J; bases not matched to a gene: 8. Germline V gene data show CDR1 as MDHEN and CDR2 as SYDVKM. This CDR3 region has 15 residues. CDR3 region: CASSKTGTANTEAFF. CDR3 in DNA: TGTGCCAGCAGCAAAACCGGGACAGCGAACACTGAAGCTTTCTTT. The whole variable domain, filled in from reference TRBV28 and TRBJ1-1, reads DVKVTQSSRYLVKRTGEKVFLECVQDMDHENMFWYRQDPGLGLRLIYFSYDVKMKEKGDIPEGYSVSREKKERFSLILESASTNQTSMYLCASSKTGTANTEAFFGQGTRLTVV.

The DNA of the CDR3 is TGTGCCATCAGTGAACCGGGGGGACTGAACACTGAAGCTTTCTTT. The encoded protein is CAISEPGGLNTEAFF. V usage is TRBV10-3 and J usage is TRBJ1-1; perhaps TRBD1 as D (5 bases). This CDR3 spans 15 amino acids. V was cut by 3 bases and J by 0 bases, with 11 bases left in between. Germline values: CDR1 ENHRY, CDR2 SYGVKD.

The chain links TRBV19 to TRBJ2-3; D remains ambiguous. The CDR3 contains 16 residues. Germline V lookup: CDR1 LNHDA, CDR2 SQIVND (reference sequence). The V end lost 7 bases, the J end lost 3 bases, and 20 bases lay between the germline ends. The CDR3 here is CASIPSPQSLTDTQYF. The CDR3 coding sequence is TGTGCCAGTATCCCCTCCCCACAGAGCTTAACAGATACGCAGTATTTT.

This chain joins TRBV30 and TRBJ2-2; 9 bases match TRBD2. This CDR3 spans 15 amino acids. With V trimmed by 3 bases and J by 5 bases, 7 bases remained unmatched. Germline-derived CDR1 and CDR2 are GTSNPN and SVGIG (reference sequence). The CDR3 spells CAWRDSGRYTGELFF. In DNA, the CDR3 is TGTGCCTGGAGGGACAGCGGGAGGTATACCGGGGAGCTGTTTTTT. Drawing the rest from reference TRBV30 and TRBJ2-2, the complete variable domain is SQTIHQWPATLVQPVGSPLSLECTVEGTSNPNLYWYRQAAGRGLQLLFYSVGIGQISSEVPQNLSASRPQDRQFILSSKKLLLSDSGFYLCAWRDSGRYTGELFFGEGSRLTVL.

The rearrangement uses TRBV9 and TRBJ2-2; TRBD2 is a possible D gene (6 bases). The length of the CDR3 is 17 residues. Germline loops: CDR1 SGDLS, CDR2 YYNGEE. Trimming shortened V by 4 bases and J by 4 bases, and 20 bases separated the two germline ends. CDR3 sequence reads: CASSRPIEAGITGELFF. Written as DNA, the CDR3 is TGTGCCAGCAGCCGGCCTATCGAGGCGGGGATCACCGGGGAGCTGTTTTTT.

The chain is built from TRBV2 and TRBJ2-3; possibly TRBD2 for D (5 bases). Germline V gene sequence: CDR1 SNHLY, CDR2 FYNNEI. The CDR3 extends over 15 amino acids. The V gene lost 3 bases and the J gene lost 2 bases, with 12 bases spanning the gap. DNA of the CDR3: TGTGCCAGCAGTGACGGAGCGGAGGACACAGATACGCAGTATTTT. This sequence encodes CASSDGAEDTDTQYF.

The chain is built from TRBV9 and TRBJ2-1, with 7 bases that match TRBD2. Germline V gene sequence: CDR1 SGDLS, CDR2 YYNGEE. The CDR3 totals 15 residues. J was trimmed by 1 base and V by 3 bases; bases with no gene match: 4. The CDR3 DNA reads TGTGCCAGCAGCGCAACGGGGGGATCCTACAATGAGCAGTTCTTC. Protein product: CASSATGGSYNEQFF.

The CDR3 protein is CASSLGDRGTYEQYF. DNA of the CDR3: TGTGCCAGCAGCTTGGGGGACAGGGGCACCTACGAGCAGTACTTC. The chain has TRBV7-2 and TRBJ2-7, with 10 bases lining up with TRBD1. Trimming took 3 bases from V and 2 from J; bases not matched to a gene: 4. The germline V gene encodes CDR1 SGHTA and CDR2 FQGNSA. The CDR3 has 15 residues.

This rearrangement joins TRBV30 to TRBJ2-3, with D perhaps TRBD2 (5 bases). The CDR3 runs to 12 residues. Trimming removed 3 bases at V and 4 bases at J, with 8 bases between. Per germline, CDR1 GTSNPN and CDR2 SVGIG (reference sequence). In nucleotides, the CDR3 is TGTGCCTGGAGAGTTAGCGCAGATACGCAGTATTTT. It specifies CAWRVSADTQYF. Together with reference TRBV30 and TRBJ2-3, the CDR3 gives the full variable domain: SQTIHQWPATLVQPVGSPLSLECTVEGTSNPNLYWYRQAAGRGLQLLFYSVGIGQISSEVPQNLSASRPQDRQFILSSKKLLLSDSGFYLCAWRVSADTQYFGPGTRLTVL.

The chain is built from TRBV11-2 and TRBJ2-3; 7 bases agree with TRBD2. The V segment lost 6 bases and the J segment 5 bases; nucleotides outside the gene matches: 14. The CDR3 consists of 16 residues. CDR1 is SGHAT and CDR2 is FQNNGV in the germline V gene. CDR3 protein: CASSRGPSGHKDTQYF. CDR3 coding DNA: TGTGCCAGCAGTCGGGGCCCTAGCGGTCACAAAGATACGCAGTATTTT.